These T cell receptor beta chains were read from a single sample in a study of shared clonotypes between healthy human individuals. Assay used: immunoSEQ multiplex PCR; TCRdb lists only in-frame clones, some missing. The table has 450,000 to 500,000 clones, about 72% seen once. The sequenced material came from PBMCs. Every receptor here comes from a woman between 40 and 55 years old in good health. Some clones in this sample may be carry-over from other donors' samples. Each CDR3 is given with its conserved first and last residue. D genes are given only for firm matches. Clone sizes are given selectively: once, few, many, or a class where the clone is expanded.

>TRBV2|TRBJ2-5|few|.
TGTGCCAGTAGGATAGGCGGGAATGGAGAGACCCAGTACTTC
CASRIGGNGETQYF
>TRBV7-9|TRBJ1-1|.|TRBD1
TGTGCCAGCAGCTTCCAGGGGGGGAGGAACACTGAAGCTTTCTTT
CASSFQGGRNTEAFF
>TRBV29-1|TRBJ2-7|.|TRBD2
TGCAGCGTTGGAAGTACTAGCGGTTACGAGCAGTACTTC
CSVGSTSGYEQYF
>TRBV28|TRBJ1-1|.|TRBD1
TGTGCCAGCAGTTTATACAGGGGCACTGAAGCTTTCTTT
CASSLYRGTEAFF
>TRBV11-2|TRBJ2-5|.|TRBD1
TGTGCCAGCAGCGCGGCCAGGGGGCGGCAAGAGACCCAGTACTTC
CASSAARGRQETQYF
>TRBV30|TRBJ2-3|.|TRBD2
TGTGCCTGGAGTGCCTTAGCGGGGTTTAGCACAGATACGCAGTATTTT
CAWSALAGFSTDTQYF
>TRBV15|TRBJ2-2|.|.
TGTGCCACCAGAGATAGCTATAACACCGGGGAGCTGTTTTTT
CATRDSYNTGELFF
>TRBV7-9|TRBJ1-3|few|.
TGTGCCAGCAGCTTAGCGCTAGGGGAAACTGGAAACACCATATATTTT
CASSLALGETGNTIYF
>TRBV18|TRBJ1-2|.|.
TGTGCCAGCTCACCGGTCCCAACGAGCTATGGCTACACCTTC
CASSPVPTSYGYTF
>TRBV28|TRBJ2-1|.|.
TGTGCCAGCAGTTTCGTCGGCTGGAGTGAGCAGTTCTTC
CASSFVGWSEQFF
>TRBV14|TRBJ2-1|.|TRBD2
TGTGCCAGCAGGCCCCTACCGGGACTAGCGGTGTTCTTC
CASRPLPGLAVFF
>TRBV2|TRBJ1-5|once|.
TGTGCCAGCACCATCCTGGGAGGGGGAGTCCAGCCCCAGCATTTT
CASTILGGGVQPQHF
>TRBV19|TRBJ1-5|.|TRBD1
TGTGCCAGTAGTATGCAGGGGGCTCCCCAACCCCAGCATTTT
CASSMQGAPQPQHF
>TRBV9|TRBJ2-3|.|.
TGTGCCAGCAGCGTAGGGCTTGTAGGGAGGGATACGCAGTATTTT
CASSVGLVGRDTQYF
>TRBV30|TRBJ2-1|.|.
TGTGCCTGGAGCTCGGGACTTTACAATGAGCAGTTCTTC
CAWSSGLYNEQFF
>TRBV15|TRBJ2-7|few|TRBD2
TGTGCCACCAGCAGAGATGCCCCGGGCGGTAGCGGGAAATACGAGCAGTACTTC
CATSRDAPGGSGKYEQYF
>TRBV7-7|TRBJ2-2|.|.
TGTGCCAGCAGCTCCCGGTCAAAGGGTGGGGACACCGGGGAGCTGTTTTTT
CASSSRSKGGDTGELFF
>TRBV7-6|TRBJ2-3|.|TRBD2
TGTGCCAGCAGCCGGACTAGCGGGATTTCAGATACGCAGTATTTT
CASSRTSGISDTQYF
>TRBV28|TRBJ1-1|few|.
TGTGCCAGCACCCTCTGGGGGAGATCCACTGAAGCTTTCTTT
CASTLWGRSTEAFF
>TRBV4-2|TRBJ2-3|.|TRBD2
TGTGCCAGCAGCCAAGGTGTAGCGGGAGAGGGGACAGATACGCAGTATTTT
CASSQGVAGEGTDTQYF
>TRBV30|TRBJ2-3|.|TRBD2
TGTGCCTGGAGTAGAGCGGGAATGGATACGCAGTATTTT
CAWSRAGMDTQYF
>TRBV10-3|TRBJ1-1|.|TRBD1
TGTGCCACGGGGACAGTTAATATGAACACTGAAGCTTTCTTT
CATGTVNMNTEAFF
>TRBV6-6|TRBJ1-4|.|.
TGTGCCAGCAGGGATACCGTCGAAAAACTGTTTTTT
CASRDTVEKLFF
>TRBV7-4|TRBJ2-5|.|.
TGTGCCAGCAGCTTCGGGAGAGAGACCCAGTACTTC
CASSFGRETQYF
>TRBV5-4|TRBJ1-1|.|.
TGTGCCAGCAGCTTGCGAGGGGGACCACTTCGGAATTTCTTT
CASSLRGGPLRNFF
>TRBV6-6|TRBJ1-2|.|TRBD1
TGTGCCAGCAGCGAACCGGACAGGGGGATACGCTACACCTTC
CASSEPDRGIRYTF
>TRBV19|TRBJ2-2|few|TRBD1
TGTGCCAGTAGTATAGGGACAGGGGGGGACTTTTCGAACACCGGGGAGCTGTTTTTT
CASSIGTGGDFSNTGELFF
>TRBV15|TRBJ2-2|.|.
TGTGCCACCAGCAGAGACCGAGACACCGGGGAGCTGTTTTTT
CATSRDRDTGELFF
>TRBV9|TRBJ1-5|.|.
TGTGCCAGCAGCGTGGCCAGCGATCAGCCCCAGCATTTT
CASSVASDQPQHF
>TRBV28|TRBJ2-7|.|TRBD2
TGTGCCAGCAGTTTAGTAGCGGGACCTACCTACGAGCAGTACTTC
CASSLVAGPTYEQYF
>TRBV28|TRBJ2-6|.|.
TGTGCCAGCAGGAGCGGGGGAGGGGGCATAACAAAGAGACCTGGGGCCAACGTCCTGACTTTC
CASRSGGGGITKRPGANVLTF
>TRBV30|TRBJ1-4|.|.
TGTGCCTGGAGGGGGGACGGCAATGAAAAACTGTTTTTT
CAWRGDGNEKLFF
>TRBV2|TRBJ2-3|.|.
TGTGCCAGCAGTGGGGAGATCGGGGCAGATACGCAGTATTTT
CASSGEIGADTQYF
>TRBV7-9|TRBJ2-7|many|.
TGTGCCAGCAGCTTAGTTCGGGCAGGGACGTACGAGCAGTACTTC
CASSLVRAGTYEQYF
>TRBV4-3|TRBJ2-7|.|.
TGCGCCAGCAGCCAAGATATAGGAGGGGCCGAGCAGTACTTC
CASSQDIGGAEQYF
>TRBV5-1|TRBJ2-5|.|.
TGCGCCAGCAGCTTGGCCAGGGGCTCGGAGACCCAGTACTTC
CASSLARGSETQYF
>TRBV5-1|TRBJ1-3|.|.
TGCGCCAGCAGCTTGGAACCGGGGATCTCTGGAAACACCATATATTTT
CASSLEPGISGNTIYF
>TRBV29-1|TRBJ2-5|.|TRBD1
TGCAGCATACGACAGGGGGGAGAGACCCAGTACTTC
CSIRQGGETQYF
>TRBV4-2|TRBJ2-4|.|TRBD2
TGTGCCAGCAGCCACCCGATGACTAGCGGGAGTGTCATTCAGTACTTC
CASSHPMTSGSVIQYF